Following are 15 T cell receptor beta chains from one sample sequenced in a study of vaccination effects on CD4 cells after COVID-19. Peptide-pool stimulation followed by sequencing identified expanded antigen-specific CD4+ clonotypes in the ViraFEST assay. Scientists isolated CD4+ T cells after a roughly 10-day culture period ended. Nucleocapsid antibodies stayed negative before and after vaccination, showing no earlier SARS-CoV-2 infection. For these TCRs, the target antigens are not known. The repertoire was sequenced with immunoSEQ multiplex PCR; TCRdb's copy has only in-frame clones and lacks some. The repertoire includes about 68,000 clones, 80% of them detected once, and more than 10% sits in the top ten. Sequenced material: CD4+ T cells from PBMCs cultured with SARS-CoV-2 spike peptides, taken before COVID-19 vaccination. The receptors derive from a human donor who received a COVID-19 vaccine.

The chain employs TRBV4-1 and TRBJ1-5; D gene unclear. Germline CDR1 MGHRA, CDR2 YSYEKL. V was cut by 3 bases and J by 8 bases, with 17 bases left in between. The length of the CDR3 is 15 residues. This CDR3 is CASSHPLGKGEPQHF. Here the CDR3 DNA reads TGCGCCAGCAGCCATCCCCTAGGGAAGGGAGAGCCCCAGCATTTT.

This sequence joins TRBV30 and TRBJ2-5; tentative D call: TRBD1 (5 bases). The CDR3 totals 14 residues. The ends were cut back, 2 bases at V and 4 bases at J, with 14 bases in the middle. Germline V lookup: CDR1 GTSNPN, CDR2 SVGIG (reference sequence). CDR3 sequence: CAWSWGRVGETQYF. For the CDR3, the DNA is TGTGCCTGGAGTTGGGGCAGGGTCGGAGAGACCCAGTACTTC.

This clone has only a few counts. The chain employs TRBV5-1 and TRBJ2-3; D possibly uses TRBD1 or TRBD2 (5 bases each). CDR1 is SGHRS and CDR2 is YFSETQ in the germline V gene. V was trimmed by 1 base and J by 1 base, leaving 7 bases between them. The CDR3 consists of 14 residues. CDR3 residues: CASSLRDGTDTQYF. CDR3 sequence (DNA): TGCGCCAGCAGCTTGAGGGACGGCACAGATACGCAGTATTTT. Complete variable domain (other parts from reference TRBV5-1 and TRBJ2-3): KAGVTQTPRYLIKTRGQQVTLSCSPISGHRSVSWYQQTPGQGLQFLFEYFSETQRNKGNFPGRFSGRQFSNSRSEMNVSTLELGDSALYLCASSLRDGTDTQYFGPGTRLTVL.

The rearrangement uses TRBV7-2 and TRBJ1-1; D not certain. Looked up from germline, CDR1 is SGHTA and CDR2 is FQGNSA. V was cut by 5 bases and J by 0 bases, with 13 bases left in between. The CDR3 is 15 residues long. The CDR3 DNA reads TGTGCCAGCAGCGCTGAACGACTGATGAACACTGAAGCTTTCTTT. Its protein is CASSAERLMNTEAFF.

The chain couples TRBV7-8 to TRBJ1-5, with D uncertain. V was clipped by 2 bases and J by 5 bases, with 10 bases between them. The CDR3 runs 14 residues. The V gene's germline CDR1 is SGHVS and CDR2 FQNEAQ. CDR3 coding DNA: TGTGCCAGCAGCTTATCGGCCGCATATCAGCCCCAGCATTTT. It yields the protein CASSLSAAYQPQHF.

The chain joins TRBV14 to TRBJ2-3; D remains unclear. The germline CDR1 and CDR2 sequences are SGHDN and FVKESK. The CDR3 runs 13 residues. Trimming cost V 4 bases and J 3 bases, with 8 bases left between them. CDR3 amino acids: CASSPLSTDTQYF. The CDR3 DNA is TGTGCCAGCAGCCCTCTCAGTACAGATACGCAGTATTTT.

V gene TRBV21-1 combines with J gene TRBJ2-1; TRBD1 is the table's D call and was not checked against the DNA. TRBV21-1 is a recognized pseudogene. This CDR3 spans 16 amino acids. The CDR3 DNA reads TGTGCCAGCAGAAAACAGGCCAGTGGGTCCTACAATGAGCAGTTCTTC. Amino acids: CASRKQASGSYNEQFF.

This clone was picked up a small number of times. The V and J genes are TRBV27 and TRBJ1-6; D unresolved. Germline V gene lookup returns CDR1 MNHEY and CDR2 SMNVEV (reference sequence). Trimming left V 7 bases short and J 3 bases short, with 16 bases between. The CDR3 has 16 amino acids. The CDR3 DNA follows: TGTGCCAGCACTCCTACGTCCCTATTCTATAATTCACCCCTCCACTTT. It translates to CASTPTSLFYNSPLHF.

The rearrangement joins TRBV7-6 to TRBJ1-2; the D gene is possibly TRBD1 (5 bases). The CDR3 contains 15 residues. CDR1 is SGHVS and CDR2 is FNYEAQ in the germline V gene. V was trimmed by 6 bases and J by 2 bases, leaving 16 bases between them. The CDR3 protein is CASSFRPTANYGYTF. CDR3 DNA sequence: TGTGCCAGCAGTTTTCGACCGACAGCAAACTATGGCTACACCTTC.

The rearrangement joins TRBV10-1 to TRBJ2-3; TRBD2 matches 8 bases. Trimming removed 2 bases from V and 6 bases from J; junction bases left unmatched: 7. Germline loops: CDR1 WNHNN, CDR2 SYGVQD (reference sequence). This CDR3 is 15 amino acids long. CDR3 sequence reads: CASSESSTSADTQYF. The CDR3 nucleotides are TGCGCCAGCAGTGAGAGTTCGACTAGCGCTGATACGCAGTATTTT.

The CDR3 is CASINDRNTDTQYF. Written as DNA, the CDR3 is TGTGCCAGCATAAACGACAGGAACACAGATACGCAGTATTTT. The chain combines TRBV2 with TRBJ2-3; D may be TRBD1 (6 bases). CDR3 length: 14 amino acids. Trimming shortened V by 7 bases and J by 2 bases, and 13 bases separated the two germline ends. The germline V gene encodes CDR1 SNHLY and CDR2 FYNNEI.

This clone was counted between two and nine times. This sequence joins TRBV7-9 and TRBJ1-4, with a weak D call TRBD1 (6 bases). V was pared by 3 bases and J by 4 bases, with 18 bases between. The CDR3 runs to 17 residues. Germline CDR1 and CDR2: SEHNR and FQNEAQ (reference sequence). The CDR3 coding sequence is TGTGCCAGCAGCTTGGACTCCCGGGGGCGGGTTAATGAAAAACTGTTTTTT. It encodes CASSLDSRGRVNEKLFF.

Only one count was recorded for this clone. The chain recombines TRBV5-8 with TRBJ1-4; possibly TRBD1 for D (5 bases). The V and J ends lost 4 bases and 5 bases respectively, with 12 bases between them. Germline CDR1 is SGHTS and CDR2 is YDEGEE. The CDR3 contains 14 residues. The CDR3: CASSVGLLNEKLFF. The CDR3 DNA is TGTGCCAGCAGCGTGGGACTACTGAATGAAAAACTGTTTTTT.

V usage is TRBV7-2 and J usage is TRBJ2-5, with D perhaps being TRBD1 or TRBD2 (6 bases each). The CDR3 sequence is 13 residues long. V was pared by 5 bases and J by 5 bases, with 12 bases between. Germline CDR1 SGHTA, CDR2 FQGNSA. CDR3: CASSRGQGETQYF. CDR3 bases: TGTGCCAGCAGCCGGGGGCAGGGTGAGACCCAGTACTTC. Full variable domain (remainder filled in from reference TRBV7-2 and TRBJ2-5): GAGVSQSPSNKVTEKGKDVELRCDPISGHTALYWYRQSLGQGLEFLIYFQGNSAPDKSGLPSDRFSAERTGGSVSTLTIQRTQQEDSAVYLCASSRGQGETQYFGPGTRLLVL.

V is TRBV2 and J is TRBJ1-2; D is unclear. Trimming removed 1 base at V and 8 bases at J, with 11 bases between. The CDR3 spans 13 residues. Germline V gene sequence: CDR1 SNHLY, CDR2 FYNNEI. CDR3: CASSEEFRPGYTF. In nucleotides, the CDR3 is TGTGCCAGCAGTGAAGAGTTTAGACCCGGCTACACCTTC.